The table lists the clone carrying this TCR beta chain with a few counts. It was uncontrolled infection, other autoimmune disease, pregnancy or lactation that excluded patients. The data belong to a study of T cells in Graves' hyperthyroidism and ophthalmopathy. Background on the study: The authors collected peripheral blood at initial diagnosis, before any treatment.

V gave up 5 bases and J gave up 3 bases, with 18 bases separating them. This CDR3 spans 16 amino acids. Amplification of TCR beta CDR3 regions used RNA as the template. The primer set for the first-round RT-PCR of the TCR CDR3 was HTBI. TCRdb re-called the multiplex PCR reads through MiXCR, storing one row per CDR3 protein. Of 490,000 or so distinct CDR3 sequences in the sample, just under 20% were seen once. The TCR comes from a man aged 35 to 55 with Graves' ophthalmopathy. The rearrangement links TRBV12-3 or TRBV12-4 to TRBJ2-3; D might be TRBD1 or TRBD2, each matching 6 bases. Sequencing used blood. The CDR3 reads CASSPIVGGPTDTQYF. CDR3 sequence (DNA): TGTGCCAGCAGTCCGATAGTAGGGGGGCCGACAGATACGCAGTATTTT.